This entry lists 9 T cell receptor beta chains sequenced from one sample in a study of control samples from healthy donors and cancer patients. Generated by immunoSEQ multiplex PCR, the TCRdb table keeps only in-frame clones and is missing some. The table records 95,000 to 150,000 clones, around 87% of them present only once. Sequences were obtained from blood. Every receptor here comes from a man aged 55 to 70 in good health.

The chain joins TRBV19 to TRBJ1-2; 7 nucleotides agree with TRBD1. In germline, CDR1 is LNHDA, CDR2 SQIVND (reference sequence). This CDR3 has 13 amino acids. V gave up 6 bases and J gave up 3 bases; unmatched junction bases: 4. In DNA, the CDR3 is TGTGCCAGTAGCCAGACAGGGTACTATGGCTACACCTTC. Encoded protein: CASSQTGYYGYTF.

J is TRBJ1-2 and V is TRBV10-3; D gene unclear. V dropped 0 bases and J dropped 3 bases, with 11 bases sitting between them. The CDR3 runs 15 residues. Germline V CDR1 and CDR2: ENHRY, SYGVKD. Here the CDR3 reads CAISESSRNDYGYTF. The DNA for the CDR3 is TGTGCCATCAGTGAGTCATCCAGGAACGACTATGGCTACACCTTC.

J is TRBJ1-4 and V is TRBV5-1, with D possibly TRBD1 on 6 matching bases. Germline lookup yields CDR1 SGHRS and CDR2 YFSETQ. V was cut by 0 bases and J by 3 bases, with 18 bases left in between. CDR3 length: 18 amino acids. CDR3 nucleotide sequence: TGCGCCAGCAGCTTGGCCAGGGGTTGGGGTTCTCCTAATGAAAAACTGTTTTTT. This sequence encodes CASSLARGWGSPNEKLFF.

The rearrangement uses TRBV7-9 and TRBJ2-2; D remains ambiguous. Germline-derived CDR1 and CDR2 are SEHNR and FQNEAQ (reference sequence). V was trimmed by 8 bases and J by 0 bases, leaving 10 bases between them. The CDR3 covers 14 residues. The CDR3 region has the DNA TGTGCCAGCCGGTGGATCACGAACACCGGGGAGCTGTTTTTT. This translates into CASRWITNTGELFF.

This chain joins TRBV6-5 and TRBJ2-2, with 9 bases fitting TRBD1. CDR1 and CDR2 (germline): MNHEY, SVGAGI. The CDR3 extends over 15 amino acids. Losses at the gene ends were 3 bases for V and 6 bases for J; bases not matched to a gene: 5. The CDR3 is CASSYLRQGAGELFF. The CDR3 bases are TGTGCCAGCAGTTATCTACGACAGGGGGCCGGGGAGCTGTTTTTT.

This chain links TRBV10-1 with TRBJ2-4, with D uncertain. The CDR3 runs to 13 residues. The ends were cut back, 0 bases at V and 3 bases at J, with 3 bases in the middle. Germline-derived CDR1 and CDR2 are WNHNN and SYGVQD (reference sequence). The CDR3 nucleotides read TGCGCCAGCAGTGAGTCGGGCAAAAACATTCAGTACTTC. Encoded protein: CASSESGKNIQYF.

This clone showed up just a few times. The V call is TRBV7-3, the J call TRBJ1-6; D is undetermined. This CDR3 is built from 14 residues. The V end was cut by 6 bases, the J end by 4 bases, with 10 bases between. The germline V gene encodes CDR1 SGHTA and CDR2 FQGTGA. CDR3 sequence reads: CASSRRRYNSPLHF. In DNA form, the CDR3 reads TGTGCCAGCAGTAGGCGGCGGTATAATTCACCCCTCCACTTT.

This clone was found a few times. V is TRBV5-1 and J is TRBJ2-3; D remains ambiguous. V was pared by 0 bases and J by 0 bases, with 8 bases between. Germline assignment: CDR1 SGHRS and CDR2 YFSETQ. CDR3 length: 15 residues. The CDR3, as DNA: TGCGCCAGCAGCTTGGGGTCGTGGAGCACAGATACGCAGTATTTT. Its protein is CASSLGSWSTDTQYF.

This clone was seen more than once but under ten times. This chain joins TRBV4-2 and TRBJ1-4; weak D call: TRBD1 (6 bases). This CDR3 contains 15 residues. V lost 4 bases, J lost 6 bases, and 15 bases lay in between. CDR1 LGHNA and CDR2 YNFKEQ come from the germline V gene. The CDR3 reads CASSRQNTGYEKLFF. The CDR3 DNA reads TGTGCCAGCAGCCGACAGAATACAGGGTATGAAAAACTGTTTTTT.